The 3 T cell receptor beta chains below come from one sample, sequenced in a study of CD8 T cells in acute hepatitis C reinfection. Specified time point: naive CD8 control sorted from an acute-time-point sample. Using immunoSEQ multiplex PCR, the repertoire was profiled, and TCRdb retains in-frame clones only, with some absent. The sample shows approximately 39,000 clones, around nine tenths of them seen only once. The sample comprised naive CD8+ T cells from PBMCs. Receptor source: a man aged 25-45 years with chronic hepatitis C.

This sequence joins TRBV14 and TRBJ2-7; D uncertain. V lost 4 bases and J lost 2, with 12 bases in between. Per germline, CDR1 SGHDN and CDR2 FVKESK. This CDR3 is built from 14 residues. CDR3 in DNA: TGTGCCAGCAGCCTAGCTCAGTTCACCTACGAGCAGTACTTC. As protein: CASSLAQFTYEQYF.

This chain's CDR3 is CASSGLHEQYF. In DNA, the CDR3 is TGTGCCAGTAGTGGTCTCCACGAGCAGTACTTC. The chain employs TRBV19 and TRBJ2-7; D ambiguous. This CDR3 region has 11 residues. Germline V gene data show CDR1 as LNHDA and CDR2 as SQIVND (reference sequence). The V end lost 5 bases, the J end lost 5 bases, and 7 bases lay between the germline ends.

This clone was picked up one time. This chain joins TRBV9 and TRBJ2-1; the match to TRBD2 covers 7 bases. V was clipped by 0 bases and J by 0 bases; unmatched bases: 6. The CDR3 loop spans 17 amino acids. CDR1 and CDR2 (germline): SGDLS, YYNGEE. The CDR3 bases are TGTGCCAGCAGCGTAGACCGAGCGGGACGCTCCTACAATGAGCAGTTCTTC. Translation gives CASSVDRAGRSYNEQFF.